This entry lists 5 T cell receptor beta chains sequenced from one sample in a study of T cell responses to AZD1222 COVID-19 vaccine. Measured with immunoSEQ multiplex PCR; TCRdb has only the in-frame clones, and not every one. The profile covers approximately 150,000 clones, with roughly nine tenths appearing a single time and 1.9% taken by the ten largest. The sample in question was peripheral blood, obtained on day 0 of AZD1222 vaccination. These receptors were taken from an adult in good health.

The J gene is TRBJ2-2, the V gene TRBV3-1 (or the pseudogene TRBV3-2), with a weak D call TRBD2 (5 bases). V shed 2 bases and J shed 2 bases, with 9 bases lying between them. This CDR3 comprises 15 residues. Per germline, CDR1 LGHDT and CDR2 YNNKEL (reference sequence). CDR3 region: CASSQLRGNTGELFF. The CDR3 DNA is TGTGCCAGCAGCCAACTTCGGGGTAACACCGGGGAGCTGTTTTTT.

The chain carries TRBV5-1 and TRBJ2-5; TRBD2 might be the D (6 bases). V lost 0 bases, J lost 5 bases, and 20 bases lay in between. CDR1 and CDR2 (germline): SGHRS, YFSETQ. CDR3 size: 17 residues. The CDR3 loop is CASSLGPAGSGGETQYF. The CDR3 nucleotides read TGCGCCAGCAGCTTGGGTCCAGCAGGGTCAGGAGGGGAGACCCAGTACTTC.

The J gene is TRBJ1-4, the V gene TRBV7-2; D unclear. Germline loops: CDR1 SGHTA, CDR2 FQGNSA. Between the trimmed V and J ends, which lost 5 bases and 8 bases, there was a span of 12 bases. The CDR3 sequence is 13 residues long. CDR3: CASSPAGSEKLFF. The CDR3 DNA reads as TGTGCCAGCAGCCCCGCAGGTTCCGAAAAACTGTTTTTT.

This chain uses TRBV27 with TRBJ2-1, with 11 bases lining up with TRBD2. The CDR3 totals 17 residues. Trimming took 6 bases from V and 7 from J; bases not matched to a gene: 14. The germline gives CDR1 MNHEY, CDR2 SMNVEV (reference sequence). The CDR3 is CASSLILIAGGPNEQFF. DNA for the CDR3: TGTGCCAGCAGCCTAATTCTGATAGCGGGGGGGCCGAATGAGCAGTTCTTC.

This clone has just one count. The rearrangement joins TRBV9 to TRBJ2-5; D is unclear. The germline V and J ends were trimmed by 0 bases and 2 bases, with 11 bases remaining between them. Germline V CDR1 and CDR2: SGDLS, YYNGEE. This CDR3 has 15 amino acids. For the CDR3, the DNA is TGTGCCAGCAGCGTAGTACCCGGCGGACAAGAGACCCAGTACTTC. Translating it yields CASSVVPGGQETQYF. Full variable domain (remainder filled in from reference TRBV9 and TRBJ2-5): DSGVTQTPKHLITATGQRVTLRCSPRSGDLSVYWYQQSLDQGLQFLIQYYNGEERAKGNILERFSAQQFPDLHSELNLSSLELGDSALYFCASSVVPGGQETQYFGPGTRLLVL.